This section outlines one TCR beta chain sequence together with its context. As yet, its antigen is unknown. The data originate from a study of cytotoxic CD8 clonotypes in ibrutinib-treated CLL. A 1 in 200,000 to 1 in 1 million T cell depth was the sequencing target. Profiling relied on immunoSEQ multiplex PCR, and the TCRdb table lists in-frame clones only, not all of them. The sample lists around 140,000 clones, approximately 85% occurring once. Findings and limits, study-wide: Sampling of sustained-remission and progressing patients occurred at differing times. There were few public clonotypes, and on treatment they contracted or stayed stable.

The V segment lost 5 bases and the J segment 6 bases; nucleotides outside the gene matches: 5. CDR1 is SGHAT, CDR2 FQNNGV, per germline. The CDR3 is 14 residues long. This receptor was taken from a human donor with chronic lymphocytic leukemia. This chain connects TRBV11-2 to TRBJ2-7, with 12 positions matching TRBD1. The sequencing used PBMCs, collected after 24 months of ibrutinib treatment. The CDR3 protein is CASSVRDRGREQYF. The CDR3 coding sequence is TGTGCCAGCAGCGTCCGGGACAGGGGGCGCGAGCAGTACTTC.